This is a list of T cell receptor beta chains from one sample in a study of T-cell reconstitution after alpha-beta-depleted transplantation in children. TCRdb re-analysed the PCR reads in MiXCR, keeping a single row per CDR3 protein. The table shows about 980,000 distinct CDR3 sequences, with around 30% occurring only once. The material was PBMCs, mostly from graft donor cells, obtained 360 days after TCRalphabeta/CD19-depleted stem cell transplant. These receptors were collected from a boy in the first two years of life who had a stem cell transplant for SCID, so the T cells may come from the graft donor. CDR3s include the opening cysteine and the closing phenylalanine or tryptophan. A D gene is named only where the DNA matches it firmly. A row's size may be missing; if present it is once, few, many or a size class.

D gene | J gene | V gene | clone size | CDR3 DNA | CDR3 protein
TRBD2 | TRBJ2-2 | TRBV9 | few | TGTGCCAGCAGCGTATTAGCGGGGCCCTGGGGCACCGGGGAGCTGTTTTTT | CASSVLAGPWGTGELFF
NA | TRBJ1-4 | TRBV6-1 | NA | TGTGCCAGCCTCCGGGGGGGTGCAACTAATGAAAAACTGTTTTTT | CASLRGGATNEKLFF
NA | TRBJ1-3 | TRBV4-1 | NA | TGCGCCAGCAGCCAAGGACGGGGGGGCTCCTCTGGAAACACCATATATTTT | CASSQGRGGSSGNTIYF
NA | TRBJ2-7 | TRBV28 | NA | TGTGCCAGCAGTTTCCCTTACTCCCAAATCTACGAGCAGTACTTC | CASSFPYSQIYEQYF
TRBD2 | TRBJ2-1 | TRBV5-1 | few | TGCGCCAGCAGCTTCCAGCGGGGCGAGCAGTTCTTC | CASSFQRGEQFF
TRBD1 | TRBJ2-6 | TRBV3-1 | NA | TGTGCCAGCAGCGGACAGGACAGGGCTGGGGCCAACGTCCTGACTTTC | CASSGQDRAGANVLTF
TRBD1 | TRBJ2-3 | TRBV4-3 | many | TGCGCCAGCAGCCTGGGACAGGGAGAAGATACGCAGTATTTT | CASSLGQGEDTQYF
NA | TRBJ1-1 | TRBV5-5 | once | TGTGCCAGCAGACAGGGACCTCTCACTGAAGCTTTCTTT | CASRQGPLTEAFF
NA | TRBJ1-4 | TRBV11-2 | NA | TGTGCCAGCAGCTTAGATTTTGGAGGGCTTAATGAAAAACTGTTTTTT | CASSLDFGGLNEKLFF
NA | TRBJ1-5 | TRBV7-9 | NA | TGTGCCAGCAGCTTCCAGGGGCCGGGACAGCCCCAGCATTTT | CASSFQGPGQPQHF
NA | TRBJ2-7 | TRBV7-2 | few | TGTGCCAGCAGCTTATGGGGGCAGCACTTATCCTACGAGCAGTACTTC | CASSLWGQHLSYEQYF
TRBD2 | TRBJ2-1 | TRBV4-1 | NA | TGCGCCAGCAGCCAAGACGGGGCTAGCGGGGCTTACAATGAGCAGTTCTTC | CASSQDGASGAYNEQFF
NA | TRBJ2-1 | TRBV12-3/TRBV12-4 | many | TGTGCCAGCAGTCCACAGGGTTCCCTTTACAATGAGCAGTTCTTC | CASSPQGSLYNEQFF
TRBD1 | TRBJ2-5 | TRBV15 | few | TGTGCCACCAGCAGGGACAGGGGAACGGAGACCCAGTACTTC | CATSRDRGTETQYF
NA | TRBJ2-1 | TRBV3-1 | few | TGTGCCAGCAGCCAAGGAGTGGGAGTCGATGAGCAGTTCTTC | CASSQGVGVDEQFF
TRBD1 | TRBJ2-7 | TRBV24-1 | NA | TGTGCCACCAGTGATTCCGGGACAGGGTTTTCCTACGAGCAGTACTTC | CATSDSGTGFSYEQYF
TRBD1 | TRBJ1-5 | TRBV12-3/TRBV12-4 | NA | TGTGCCAGCAGTGAAGGACAGGGGGCGAATGGAGGGCGTCAGCCCCAGCATTTT | CASSEGQGANGGRQPQHF
NA | TRBJ2-1 | TRBV12-3/TRBV12-4 | NA | TGTGCCAGCAGCCCCCCAGACAGGGAGGGCAATGAGCAGTTCTTC | CASSPPDREGNEQFF
NA | TRBJ2-7 | TRBV7-7 | NA | TGTGCCAGCAGCTTACTCCCCTCGGGCGAGCAGTACTTC | CASSLLPSGEQYF
TRBD2 | TRBJ2-1 | TRBV12-3/TRBV12-4 | few | TGTGCCAGCAGTCCCCAAGCTGGACTAGCGGGGGAGCAGTTCTTC | CASSPQAGLAGEQFF
NA | TRBJ2-3 | TRBV30 | NA | TGTGCCTGGAGTGAGACTAGCACAGATACGCAGTATTTT | CAWSETSTDTQYF
NA | TRBJ1-6 | TRBV5-5 | NA | TGTGCCAGCAGCCTGAACTTGAGGCAGGGGATGTCACCCCTCCACTTT | CASSLNLRQGMSPLHF
NA | TRBJ1-5 | TRBV12-3/TRBV12-4 | many | TGTGCCAGCAGCTTTTCAGGCCAGCCCCAGCATTTT | CASSFSGQPQHF
TRBD2 | TRBJ2-1 | TRBV20-1 | few | TGCAGTGCTAGAGCCTTAGCGGGGGGCCTCGGCTACAATGAGCAGTTCTTC | CSARALAGGLGYNEQFF
NA | TRBJ2-7 | TRBV21-1 | NA | TGTGCCAGCGGAGTCTCCGGGACAGGGGTGGGCGAGCAGTACTTC | CASGVSGTGVGEQYF
NA | TRBJ1-1 | TRBV12-3/TRBV12-4 | NA | TGTGCCAGCAGTTGGCACAACCAGCTCGCACCACACACTGAAGCTTTCTTT | CASSWHNQLAPHTEAFF
NA | TRBJ2-1 | TRBV4-1 | NA | TGCGCCAGCAGCCAAGATAGGGGGTGGGGTGAGCAGTTCTTC | CASSQDRGWGEQFF
TRBD2 | TRBJ2-7 | TRBV28 | NA | TGTGCCAGCAGTTTATTCGGGACTAGGAGGAGGTACGAGCAGTACTTC | CASSLFGTRRRYEQYF
TRBD1 | TRBJ2-7 | TRBV20-1 | NA | TGCAGTGCTACGACAGGGACCTACGAGCAGTACTTC | CSATTGTYEQYF
NA | TRBJ2-6 | TRBV4-1 | once | TGCGCCAGCAGCCAAGAAGGGTACGCTGGGGCCAACGTCCTGACTTTC | CASSQEGYAGANVLTF
NA | TRBJ2-3 | TRBV15 | few | TGTGCCACCAGCAGAGAGCGGGGACTCACAGATACGCAGTATTTT | CATSRERGLTDTQYF
TRBD1 | TRBJ2-1 | TRBV20-1 | NA | TGCAGTGCTAACAGGGGCATCGACAATGAGCAGTTCTTC | CSANRGIDNEQFF
NA | TRBJ1-5 | TRBV5-1 | NA | TGCGCCAGCAGCTTGGAACAGGGCTCGCCCCAGCATTTT | CASSLEQGSPQHF
NA | TRBJ2-1 | TRBV20-1 | few | TGCAGTGCTAGAGATCGGGGCACCTACAATGAGCAGTTCTTC | CSARDRGTYNEQFF
NA | TRBJ2-7 | TRBV20-1 | NA | TGCAGTGCTATCGGTGGGGGCGGGGGCCCCTCCTACGAGCAGTACTTC | CSAIGGGGGPSYEQYF
TRBD2 | TRBJ2-1 | TRBV18 | few | TGTGCCAGCTCACCACTCGGGTCCGGGGGGGCCAATGAGCAGTTCTTC | CASSPLGSGGANEQFF
TRBD2 | TRBJ2-1 | TRBV6-2/TRBV6-3 | NA | TGTGCCAGCAGTTACCCCGCCCTAGCGGCCGACAATGAGCAGTTCTTC | CASSYPALAADNEQFF
TRBD2 | TRBJ2-3 | TRBV20-1 | few | TGCAGTGCTACCAGGACTAGTTACACAGATACGCAGTATTTT | CSATRTSYTDTQYF
NA | TRBJ1-5 | TRBV2 | NA | TGTGCCAGCAGGGGCCGACAGCCGAATAGCAATCAGCCCCAGCATTTT | CASRGRQPNSNQPQHF
TRBD1 | TRBJ1-5 | TRBV20-1 | few | TGCAGTGCTAGAGACGGGGACAGTGTAAATCAGCCCCAGCATTTT | CSARDGDSVNQPQHF